This TCR beta chain was obtained from a study of cytomegalovirus exposure and HLA in healthy donors. Study-wide results and caveats: Confirmation in vitro established that three CMV-associated chains were specific for CMV antigens. According to the study, some 160 TCR beta chains were cytomegalovirus-associated.

This clone was seen a handful of times. Its target is unknown. Primers included in the PCR were 60 Vbeta and 13 Jbeta primers. This table comes from immunoSEQ multiplex PCR, and its TCRdb copy is limited to in-frame clones, with some not included. The sample has approximately 150,000 clones, over 60% seen once. The V end was cut by 7 bases, the J end by 5 bases, with 19 bases between. CDR3 size: 15 residues. Germline assignment: CDR1 SEHNR and CDR2 FQNEAQ (reference sequence). This chain links TRBV7-9 with TRBJ2-3; D is possibly TRBD2 (6 bases). The sequencing input was PBMCs. This receptor was obtained from a man aged 35-49 years in good health and CMV-seronegative. CDR3 DNA: TGTGCCAGCACCATCGATGGCGGGAAAGGAGATACGCAGTATTTT. As protein: CASTIDGGKGDTQYF.